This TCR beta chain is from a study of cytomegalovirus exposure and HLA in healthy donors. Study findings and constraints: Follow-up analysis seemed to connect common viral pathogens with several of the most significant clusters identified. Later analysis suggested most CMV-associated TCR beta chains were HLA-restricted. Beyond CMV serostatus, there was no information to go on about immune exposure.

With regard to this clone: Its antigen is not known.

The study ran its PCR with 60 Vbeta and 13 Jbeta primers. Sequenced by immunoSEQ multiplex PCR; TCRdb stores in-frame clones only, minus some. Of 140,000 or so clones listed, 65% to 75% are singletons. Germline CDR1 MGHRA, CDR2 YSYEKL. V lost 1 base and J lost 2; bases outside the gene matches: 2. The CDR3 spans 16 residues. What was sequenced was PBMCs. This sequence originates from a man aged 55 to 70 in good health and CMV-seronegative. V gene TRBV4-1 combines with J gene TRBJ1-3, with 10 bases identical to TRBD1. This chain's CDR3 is CASSQGGTGAGNTIYF. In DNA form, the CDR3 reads TGCGCCAGCAGCCAAGGAGGGACAGGGGCTGGAAACACCATATATTTT.